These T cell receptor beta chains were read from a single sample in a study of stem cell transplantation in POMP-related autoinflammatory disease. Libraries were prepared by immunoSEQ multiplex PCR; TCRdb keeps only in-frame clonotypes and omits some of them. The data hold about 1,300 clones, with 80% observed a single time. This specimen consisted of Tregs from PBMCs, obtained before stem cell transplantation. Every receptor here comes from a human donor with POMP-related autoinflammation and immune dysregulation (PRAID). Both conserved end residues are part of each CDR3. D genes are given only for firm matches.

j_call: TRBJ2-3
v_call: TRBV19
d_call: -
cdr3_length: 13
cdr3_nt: TGTGCCAGTAGTATTCCCGGACCGGATACGCAGTATTTT
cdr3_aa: CASSIPGPDTQYF

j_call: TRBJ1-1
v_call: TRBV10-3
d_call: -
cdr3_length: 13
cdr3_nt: TGTGCCATCAGGTCAGTCATGAACACTGAAGCTTTCTTT
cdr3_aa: CAIRSVMNTEAFF

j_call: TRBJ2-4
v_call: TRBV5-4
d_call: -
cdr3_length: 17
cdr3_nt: TGTGCCAGCAGCTTGGGCGGGGACACCCATCTGTTTTGCATTCAGTACTTC
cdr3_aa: CASSLGGDTHLFCIQYF

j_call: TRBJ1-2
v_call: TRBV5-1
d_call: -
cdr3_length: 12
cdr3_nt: TGCGCCAGCAGCTTCTCGGGCTATGGCTACACCTTC
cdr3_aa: CASSFSGYGYTF

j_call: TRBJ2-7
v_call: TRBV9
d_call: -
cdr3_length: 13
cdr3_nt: TGTGCCAGCAGCGTAGACAGGAGAAGCGAGCAGTACTTC
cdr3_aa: CASSVDRRSEQYF

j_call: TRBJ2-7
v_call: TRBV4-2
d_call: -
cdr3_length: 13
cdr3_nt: TGTGCCAGCAGCCACAGGGGTTCCTACGAGCAGTACTTC
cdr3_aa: CASSHRGSYEQYF

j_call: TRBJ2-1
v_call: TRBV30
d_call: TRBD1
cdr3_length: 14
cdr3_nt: TGTGCCTGGGCCCGACAGGGAAAGGGCAATGAGCAGTTCTTC
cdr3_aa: CAWARQGKGNEQFF